The clone carrying this T cell receptor beta chain occurred many times. Its cognate antigen is unknown. This sample is part of a study of T-cell reconstitution after alpha-beta-depleted transplantation in children. This CDR3 spans 12 amino acids. V gave up 2 bases and J gave up 7 bases, with 8 bases separating them. Germline V gives CDR1 MNHGY, CDR2 SAAAGT. Researchers prepared the TCRbeta library using unique molecular identifiers, the study reports. MiXCR was run by TCRdb on the PCR reads, yielding one entry per CDR3 protein. The sample carries 250,000 to 300,000 distinct CDR3 sequences, 10% recorded once. Notes on the study in general: By about two months after transplant, alpha-beta T cells reportedly arose from several hundred graft clones that had expanded. From newly produced T cells came most of the T-cell counts and diversity one year after transplant.

Sequencing used PBMCs, obtained before TCRalphabeta/CD19-depleted stem cell transplant. The sequence was obtained from a boy less than two years old with acute myeloid leukemia, due to receive a stem cell transplant. The chain combines TRBV6-8 with TRBJ1-1; D remains ambiguous. This chain's CDR3 is CASSYRPIEAFF. The CDR3 DNA reads as TGTGCCAGCAGTTACCGGCCGATTGAAGCTTTCTTT.